One and the same sample provided the 30 T cell receptor beta chains below, sequenced in a study of blood T cell repertoires in COVID-19 (dated by TCRdb to about 2020). The library was obtained by the immunoSEQ multiplex PCR assay. Held by TCRdb, this immuneACCESS table contains in-frame sequences only and omits some clones. Under half of the omission traces to an unresolved V gene where checked; the cause of the rest is unknown. Counted in this sample were roughly 200,000 clones; roughly nine tenths of them appeared once. Roughly 3.3% of the sample belongs to the ten largest clones. The sequenced material came from PBMCs or T cells enriched from blood (not recorded which). These TCRs come from a woman aged 45-60 years in a cohort exposed to, infected with or recovered from COVID-19 (not recorded which).

The V and J genes are TRBV9 and TRBJ2-1, with D unclear. Germline lookup yields CDR1 SGDLS and CDR2 YYNGEE. V lost 7 bases and J lost 5, with 16 bases in between. This CDR3 spans 14 amino acids. Here the CDR3 reads CASGSLGHDNEQFF. The CDR3 region has the DNA TGTGCCAGCGGCTCCTTGGGCCATGACAATGAGCAGTTCTTC.

V gene TRBV7-2 combines with J gene TRBJ2-1, with 9 bases identical to TRBD1. The CDR3 is 15 amino acids. Germline trimming cut 5 bases from V and 5 bases from J; bases unmatched to any gene: 7. The V gene's germline CDR1 is SGHTA and CDR2 FQGNSA. This CDR3 is CASSHFGQGNNEQFF. Here the CDR3 DNA reads TGTGCCAGCAGCCACTTCGGACAGGGGAACAATGAGCAGTTCTTC.

This rearrangement joins TRBV10-2 to TRBJ2-7; possibly TRBD2 for D (6 bases). The CDR3 runs 14 residues. V lost 3 bases to trimming and J lost 4 bases, with 13 bases between them. Germline V gives CDR1 WSHSY, CDR2 SAAADI. The CDR3 region is CASSDDGGGYEQYF. CDR3 DNA sequence: TGCGCCAGCAGTGATGACGGGGGAGGTTACGAGCAGTACTTC.

The chain couples TRBV7-2 to TRBJ2-3; 7 bases are shared with TRBD2. V trimming: 2 bases; J trimming: 15 bases; junction bases outside the gene matches: 11. Per germline, CDR1 SGHTA and CDR2 FQGNSA. This CDR3 is built from 13 residues. CDR3 loop: CASSLYRGGGVYF. CDR3 in DNA: TGTGCCAGCAGCTTATATCGCGGGGGAGGAGTATATTTT.

J is TRBJ1-4 and V is TRBV7-9, with no clear D. The germline gives CDR1 SEHNR, CDR2 FQNEAQ (reference sequence). The V and J ends lost 5 bases and 0 bases respectively, with 13 bases between them. This CDR3 has 16 residues. The chain's CDR3 is CASSPTLPATNEKLFF. The DNA of the CDR3 is TGTGCCAGCAGCCCCACCCTACCGGCAACTAATGAAAAACTGTTTTTT.

This chain uses TRBV28 with TRBJ2-6; TRBD2 is a possible D gene (5 bases). V lost 5 bases to trimming and J lost 3 bases, with 17 bases between them. The germline V gene has CDR1 MDHEN and CDR2 SYDVKM. The CDR3 contains 17 residues. The CDR3 DNA is TGTGCCAGCAGTCTGTTACCAGCGGTTGGTGGGGCCAACGTCCTGACTTTC. Protein sequence: CASSLLPAVGGANVLTF.

The chain employs TRBV28 and TRBJ1-2; 12 bases fit TRBD1. Per germline, CDR1 MDHEN and CDR2 SYDVKM. The CDR3 is made up of 14 amino acids. J lost 7 bases, V lost 5 bases, and 5 bases had no gene match. CDR3 sequence reads: CASSPLGQGAGYTF. As DNA, the CDR3 is TGTGCCAGCAGTCCCTTGGGACAGGGGGCTGGCTACACCTTC.

The genes are TRBV18 and TRBJ2-2; maybe TRBD1 (5 bases). CDR3 length: 19 amino acids. V shed 0 bases and J shed 1 base, with 18 bases lying between them. Germline V lookup: CDR1 KGHSH, CDR2 LQKENI. Here the CDR3 reads CASSPPIRGSARNTGELFF. CDR3 bases: TGTGCCAGCTCACCACCGATTAGGGGATCGGCGAGGAACACCGGGGAGCTGTTTTTT.

The rearrangement uses TRBV30 and TRBJ1-1; 7 bases fit TRBD1. Germline lookup yields CDR1 GTSNPN and CDR2 SVGIG (reference sequence). The V and J ends lost 5 bases and 1 base, in that order; junction bases with no gene match: 1. The CDR3 contains 12 residues. The CDR3 sequence is CAWDRENTEAFF. The CDR3 nucleotides read TGTGCCTGGGACAGGGAGAACACTGAAGCTTTCTTT.

The chain uses TRBV6-5 and TRBJ1-1; D is ambiguous. The CDR3 runs to 14 residues. Germline values: CDR1 MNHEY, CDR2 SVGAGI. V dropped 8 bases and J dropped 11 bases, with 24 bases sitting between them. CDR3 coding DNA: TGTGCCAGCCGACGGGAGTCACCCCGCGGTGGGGCTTTCTTT. This translates into CASRRESPRGGAFF.

The rearrangement links TRBV7-2 to TRBJ2-5; D is uncertain. The CDR3 is 12 residues long. Trimming shortened V by 0 bases and J by 5 bases, and 4 bases separated the two germline ends. Germline-derived CDR1 and CDR2 are SGHTA and FQGNSA. The CDR3 sequence is CASSLAGETQYF. The CDR3 DNA reads as TGTGCCAGCAGCTTAGCCGGGGAGACCCAGTACTTC.

The chain uses TRBV3-1 (or the pseudogene TRBV3-2) and TRBJ2-5; D remains unclear. Trimming stripped 1 base from V and 4 bases from J, with 13 bases between. Germline V CDR1 and CDR2: LGHDT, YNNKEL (reference sequence). The CDR3 is made up of 15 amino acids. The CDR3 region has the DNA TGTGCCAGCAGCCAAGCTATAGCCCTCCCAGAGACCCAGTACTTC. It is translated as CASSQAIALPETQYF.

The V and J genes are TRBV7-8 and TRBJ2-3, with TRBD1 matching over 7 bases. Germline CDR1 and CDR2: SGHVS and FQNEAQ. V trimming: 1 base; J trimming: 0 bases; junction bases outside the gene matches: 10. The CDR3 length is 18 residues. CDR3 sequence (DNA): TGTGCCAGCAGCTTAGAAGTTACGAGGGGGCGAAGCACAGATACGCAGTATTTT. Translating it yields CASSLEVTRGRSTDTQYF.

The chain is built from TRBV7-2 and TRBJ1-5, with 9 positions matching TRBD1. Trimming took 5 bases from V and 7 from J; bases not matched to a gene: 6. CDR1 is SGHTA and CDR2 is FQGNSA in the germline V gene. The length of the CDR3 is 14 residues. The CDR3 coding sequence is TGTGCCAGCAGCCCGGGACAGGGAAGGCAGCCCCAGCATTTT. It encodes CASSPGQGRQPQHF.

CDR3 amino acids: CASSLESQAYGYTF. CDR3 DNA: TGTGCCAGCAGCTTGGAGTCGCAGGCCTATGGCTACACCTTC. The chain has TRBV5-4 and TRBJ1-2; no clear D gene. Germline assignment: CDR1 SGHNT and CDR2 YYREEE (reference sequence). CDR3 size: 14 residues. V lost 0 bases and J lost 4, with 10 bases in between.

The chain carries TRBV4-2 and TRBJ2-3, with D perhaps matching TRBD2 (5 bases). The CDR3 runs to 17 residues. Germline V gives CDR1 LGHNA, CDR2 YNFKEQ. Trimming took 6 bases from V and 0 from J, leaving 19 bases between them. The CDR3 DNA follows: TGTGCCAGCAGTTTGGGGTTTGGTCTAGCCAGCACAGATACGCAGTATTTT. Translation gives CASSLGFGLASTDTQYF.

The chain carries TRBV5-4 and TRBJ2-7, with 9 bases identical to TRBD1. Unmatched junction bases numbered 6, after V lost 4 bases and J lost 1 base. Looked up from germline, CDR1 is SGHNT and CDR2 is YYREEE (reference sequence). This CDR3 has 15 amino acids. The CDR3 loop is CASSAPGQGSYEQYF. The CDR3 DNA sequence: TGTGCCAGCAGCGCTCCGGGACAGGGATCCTACGAGCAGTACTTC.

The gene calls are TRBV3-1 (or the pseudogene TRBV3-2) and TRBJ1-2; D unresolved. V was cut by 3 bases and J by 4 bases, with 15 bases left in between. The germline CDR1 and CDR2 sequences are LGHDT and YNNKEL (reference sequence). The CDR3 is 15 residues long. Here the CDR3 DNA reads TGTGCCAGCAGCCACCCGGGCCTGGGAGGCTATGGCTACACCTTC. Translating it yields CASSHPGLGGYGYTF.

The genes are TRBV19 and TRBJ1-6, with 7 nucleotides matching TRBD1. The germline V gene encodes CDR1 LNHDA and CDR2 SQIVND (reference sequence). The ends lost 10 bases at V and 10 bases at J; junction bases unmatched: 10. The CDR3 spans 13 residues. The DNA for the CDR3 is TGTGCCACCCGAGACAGGGTTGGATCACCCCTCCACTTT. It encodes CATRDRVGSPLHF.

This clone was counted between two and nine times. Other nucleotide sequences from this sample produce the same CDR3. The J gene is TRBJ1-1, the V gene TRBV5-1; D remains unclear. Per germline, CDR1 SGHRS and CDR2 YFSETQ. Trimming removed 0 bases at V and 8 bases at J, with 5 bases between. There are 11 residues in the CDR3. The CDR3 DNA sequence: TGCGCCAGCAGCTTGGGAGGCGAAGCTTTCTTT. Amino acid sequence: CASSLGGEAFF.

This chain connects TRBV9 to TRBJ2-5, with D perhaps matching TRBD2 (7 bases). Trimming took 0 bases from V and 5 from J, leaving 17 bases between them. Per the germline V gene, CDR1 is SGDLS and CDR2 is YYNGEE. The CDR3 is 16 amino acids. Here the CDR3 reads CASSVDAGAGEETQYF. The CDR3 DNA follows: TGTGCCAGCAGCGTAGATGCAGGGGCGGGGGAGGAGACCCAGTACTTC.

The chain employs TRBV7-2 and TRBJ2-7; TRBD2 is a possible D gene (7 bases). The CDR3 covers 14 residues. The V gene's germline CDR1 is SGHTA and CDR2 FQGNSA. Trimming shortened V by 2 bases and J by 3 bases, and 11 bases separated the two germline ends. In DNA form, the CDR3 reads TGTGCCAGCAGCTTAAGGGGGGGAGGCTACGAGCAGTACTTC. As protein: CASSLRGGGYEQYF.

The genes are TRBV11-2 and TRBJ2-3; 8 positions match TRBD2. The CDR3 loop spans 16 amino acids. The ends lost 1 base at V and 4 bases at J; junction bases unmatched: 7. CDR1 is SGHAT and CDR2 is FQNNGV in the germline V gene. CDR3 sequence (DNA): TGTGCCAGCAGCTTAGTGGCGGGGGGCCTTCCAGATACGCAGTATTTT. It encodes CASSLVAGGLPDTQYF.

The chain has TRBV4-3 and TRBJ1-2, with unresolved D. Germline CDR1 LGHNA, CDR2 YSLEER. The CDR3 sequence is 15 residues long. The V and J ends lost 1 base and 4 bases respectively, with 13 bases between them. CDR3 region: CASSQARALPYGYTF. DNA for the CDR3: TGCGCCAGCAGCCAAGCCCGAGCTTTACCCTATGGCTACACCTTC.

The V gene is TRBV7-2, the J gene TRBJ1-2, with D perhaps TRBD1 (5 bases). Trimming left V 2 bases short and J 8 bases short, with 15 bases between. CDR1 and CDR2 (germline): SGHTA, FQGNSA. CDR3 size: 14 residues. CDR3 sequence: CASSLNSGLLGYTF. CDR3 coding DNA: TGTGCCAGCAGCTTAAATTCGGGACTTCTAGGCTACACCTTC.

CDR3 protein: CASKISSNQPQHF. In nucleotides, the CDR3 is TGTGCCAGCAAAATATCTAGCAATCAGCCCCAGCATTTT. The chain joins TRBV2 to TRBJ1-5; D remains ambiguous. Germline CDR1 SNHLY, CDR2 FYNNEI. The CDR3 runs to 13 residues. Trimming shortened V by 7 bases and J by 0 bases, and 7 bases separated the two germline ends.

J is TRBJ2-2 and V is TRBV7-2; D possibly corresponds to TRBD1 (6 bases). Germline V gene data show CDR1 as SGHTA and CDR2 as FQGNSA. The CDR3 has 14 residues. V was pared by 2 bases and J by 4 bases, with 8 bases between. CDR3: CASSLRQVTGELFF. DNA for the CDR3: TGTGCCAGCAGCTTAAGACAGGTCACCGGGGAGCTGTTTTTT.

CDR3 DNA sequence: TGCGCCAGCACCCGGGGGACAGATGATAGCAATCAGCCCCAGCATTTT. It specifies CASTRGTDDSNQPQHF. The rearrangement links TRBV23-1 to TRBJ1-5, with 7 bases that match TRBD1. TRBV23-1 is labeled an ORF, and its function is uncertain. J gave up 0 bases and V 7 bases, and 9 bases lay outside the gene matches. This CDR3 region has 16 residues.

The chain carries TRBV7-6 and TRBJ1-1; 7 bases agree with TRBD1. There are 15 residues in the CDR3. V shed 0 bases, J shed 7 bases, and the junction held 8 bases outside the gene matches. Per the germline V gene, CDR1 is SGHVS and CDR2 is FNYEAQ. CDR3 sequence (DNA): TGTGCCAGCAGCTTAGCGGGCAGGGGGACCGATGAAGCTTTCTTT. It is translated as CASSLAGRGTDEAFF.

The chain carries TRBV7-3 and TRBJ2-2, with 12 bases matching TRBD2. The CDR3 length is 18 residues. Germline V gene lookup returns CDR1 SGHTA and CDR2 FQGTGA. With V trimmed by 5 bases and J by 4 bases, 11 bases remained unmatched. The CDR3 here is CASSPSLAGGYFTGELFF. The CDR3 region has the DNA TGTGCCAGCAGCCCCTCCCTAGCGGGGGGGTATTTCACCGGGGAGCTGTTTTTT.